One sample yielded the 32 T cell receptor beta chains listed below, sequenced in a study of T-cell reconstitution after alpha-beta-depleted transplantation in children. Library preparation (for TCRbeta) was performed with unique molecular identifiers. Via MiXCR, TCRdb re-called the PCR reads, giving one row per CDR3 protein. The sample includes about 440,000 distinct CDR3 sequences, 43% of them seen just once. The input for sequencing was PBMCs, taken before TCRalphabeta/CD19-depleted stem cell transplant. These receptors all come from a girl aged 2 to 9 with aplastic anemia, due to receive a stem cell transplant.

Turning to this clonotype: This sequence may be a read error, since a much larger clone differs from it by one base. The chain recombines TRBV20-1 with TRBJ2-1; 10 nucleotides align to TRBD2. Trimming took 5 bases from V and 9 from J; bases not matched to a gene: 7. This CDR3 contains 13 residues. CDR1 is DFQATT, CDR2 SNEGSKA, per germline (reference sequence). The CDR3 protein is CSAGASGGSEQFF. In DNA, the CDR3 is TGCAGTGCTGGGGCTAGCGGGGGTAGTGAGCAGTTCTTC.

The rearrangement uses TRBV7-9 and TRBJ2-1; 10 nucleotides line up with TRBD2. Germline CDR1 reads SEHNR; CDR2 reads FQNEAQ (reference sequence). This CDR3 spans 17 amino acids. J gave up 6 bases and V 4 bases, and 12 bases lay outside the gene matches. The CDR3 here is CASSSGGKLAGPNEQFF. CDR3 coding DNA: TGTGCCAGCAGCTCTGGGGGCAAACTAGCGGGACCCAATGAGCAGTTCTTC. Variable domain in full (rest from reference TRBV7-9 and TRBJ2-1): DTGVSQNPRHKITKRGQNVTFRCDPISEHNRLYWYRQTLGQGPEFLTYFQNEAQLEKSRLLSDRFSAERPKGSFSTLEIQRTEQGDSAMYLCASSSGGKLAGPNEQFFGPGTRLTVL.

The chain recombines TRBV20-1 with TRBJ1-4, with a weak D call TRBD1 (5 bases). The CDR3 extends over 14 amino acids. Trimming shortened V by 4 bases and J by 8 bases, and 17 bases separated the two germline ends. The germline V gene has CDR1 DFQATT and CDR2 SNEGSKA (reference sequence). The chain's CDR3 is CSATYRKGKEKLFF. The CDR3 DNA sequence: TGCAGTGCTACCTACAGGAAGGGAAAAGAAAAACTGTTTTTT.

V gene TRBV11-2 combines with J gene TRBJ1-2; D possibly corresponds to TRBD1 (5 bases). Trimming stripped 1 base from V and 5 bases from J, with 14 bases between. The germline CDR1 and CDR2 sequences are SGHAT and FQNNGV. The length of the CDR3 is 15 residues. The CDR3, as DNA: TGTGCCAGCAGCTTAGGAGGCAGGGCGTCGTATGGCTACACCTTC. This encodes CASSLGGRASYGYTF.

This chain uses TRBV7-9 with TRBJ1-3; D gene unclear. Per the germline V gene, CDR1 is SEHNR and CDR2 is FQNEAQ (reference sequence). CDR3 length equals 13 residues. V was cut by 0 bases and J by 5 bases, with 5 bases left in between. CDR3 sequence (DNA): TGTGCCAGCAGCTTAGCCTACCGAAACACCATATATTTT. Its translation is CASSLAYRNTIYF.

The genes are TRBV7-6 and TRBJ2-1; D gene uncertain. The CDR3 loop spans 13 amino acids. Germline lookup yields CDR1 SGHVS and CDR2 FNYEAQ. With 5 bases removed from V and 6 bases from J, the gap between germline ends came to 11 bases. CDR3 in DNA: TGTGCCAGCAGCCCACCCGTCGTCAATGAGCAGTTCTTC. Translating gives CASSPPVVNEQFF.

The chain has TRBV20-1 and TRBJ2-6; 8 bases map to TRBD1. V shed 3 bases and J 0 bases; nucleotides not matched to a gene: 7. From germline, CDR1 is DFQATT and CDR2 SNEGSKA (reference sequence). This CDR3 is 17 amino acids long. The CDR3 coding sequence is TGCAGTGCTAGTACGAGACAGGGGAACTCTGGGGCCAACGTCCTGACTTTC. This encodes CSASTRQGNSGANVLTF.

In this sample, this clonotype turned up once. CDR3 DNA: TGTGCCAGCAGAGACTACCGGGACAGAAGACAAGAGACCCAGTACTTC. Translation: CASRDYRDRRQETQYF. The genes are TRBV5-5 and TRBJ2-5; 7 positions agree with TRBD1. The V segment lost 5 bases and the J segment 2 bases; nucleotides outside the gene matches: 12. CDR3 size: 16 residues. Germline V lookup: CDR1 SGHKS, CDR2 YYEKEE (reference sequence). Combining the CDR3 with reference TRBV5-5 and TRBJ2-5 gives the whole variable domain DAGVTQSPTHLIKTRGQQVTLRCSPISGHKSVSWYQQVLGQGPQFIFQYYEKEERGRGNFPDRFSARQFPNYSSELNVNALLLGDSALYLCASRDYRDRRQETQYFGPGTRLLVL.

The chain combines TRBV6-1 with TRBJ2-1; 12 bases fit TRBD2. The CDR3 runs 20 residues. The germline gives CDR1 MNHNS, CDR2 SASEGT. V was pared by 0 bases and J by 5 bases, with 14 bases of the junction left unmatched. The CDR3 is CASSEALWTSGITNNNEQFF. For the CDR3, the DNA is TGTGCCAGCAGTGAAGCGCTTTGGACTAGCGGGATTACAAACAACAATGAGCAGTTCTTC.

This clonotype was seen a few times. The chain combines TRBV3-1 with TRBJ1-3; D ambiguous. Trimming stripped 3 bases from V and 3 bases from J, with 3 bases between. From germline, CDR1 is LGHDT and CDR2 YNNKEL (reference sequence). The CDR3 has 12 amino acids. CDR3 loop: CASSHRGNTIYF. CDR3 coding DNA: TGTGCCAGCAGCCATCGTGGAAACACCATATATTTT.

The chain uses TRBV12-3 or TRBV12-4 and TRBJ2-7; D call uncertain. V was clipped by 2 bases and J by 0 bases, with 11 bases between them. The CDR3 sequence is 15 residues long. The chain's CDR3 is CASSLFGPSSYEQYF. The CDR3 nucleotides are TGTGCCAGCAGTTTATTTGGACCGAGCTCCTACGAGCAGTACTTC.

V is TRBV7-9 and J is TRBJ2-1, with 10 bases that match TRBD2. Germline loops: CDR1 SEHNR, CDR2 FQNEAQ (reference sequence). Trimming at V came to 1 base and at J to 7 bases, leaving 4 bases not matched to a gene. CDR3 length: 15 residues. The CDR3 protein is CASSLDGLAENEQFF. The CDR3 coding sequence is TGTGCCAGCAGCTTAGACGGACTAGCGGAGAATGAGCAGTTCTTC.

By sample share, this clonotype is medium-sized. This chain uses TRBV6-6 with TRBJ2-1; 9 bases agree with TRBD2. J lost 6 bases, V lost 8 bases, and 8 bases had no gene match. CDR1 and CDR2 from the germline V gene are MNHNY and SVGAGI (reference sequence). This CDR3 region has 14 residues. CDR3 region: CASVIAGAGNEQFF. Here the CDR3 DNA reads TGTGCCAGCGTTATAGCGGGAGCGGGCAATGAGCAGTTCTTC.

V and J are TRBV5-1 and TRBJ2-7; a possible D gene is TRBD1 (6 bases). Per the germline V gene, CDR1 is SGHRS and CDR2 is YFSETQ. This CDR3 spans 15 amino acids. V was shortened by 4 bases and J by 6 bases, with 20 bases between the two germline ends. The CDR3 DNA is TGCGCCAGCAGCCTGAGGGACAACTTGAATGGCGAGCAGTACTTC. This gives the protein CASSLRDNLNGEQYF.

The chain employs TRBV5-1 and TRBJ2-1; a weak D match, TRBD2 (5 bases). Germline V gives CDR1 SGHRS, CDR2 YFSETQ. Between the trimmed V and J ends, which lost 7 bases and 9 bases, there was a span of 11 bases. The CDR3 loop spans 11 amino acids. The CDR3 loop reads CASHLGSEQFF. The CDR3 coding sequence is TGCGCCAGCCATTTAGGGAGTGAGCAGTTCTTC.

CDR3 in DNA: TGTGCCAGCAGTTCCGACAGGGGAGGCCCCTACGAGCAGTACTTC. Amino acids: CASSSDRGGPYEQYF. The chain links TRBV12-3 or TRBV12-4 to TRBJ2-7; 8 positions agree with TRBD1. The V segment lost 4 bases and the J segment 2 bases; nucleotides outside the gene matches: 7. The CDR3 spans 15 residues.

This clonotype turned up a few times. The CDR3 reads CASSLGAGRPYNEQFF. CDR3 in DNA: TGTGCCAGCAGTTTGGGAGCGGGACGGCCCTACAATGAGCAGTTCTTC. The chain has TRBV27 and TRBJ2-1; 7 positions match TRBD2. This CDR3 has 16 residues. Germline V CDR1 and CDR2: MNHEY, SMNVEV (reference sequence). V shed 3 bases, J shed 2 bases, and the junction held 7 bases outside the gene matches.

CDR3 in DNA: TGTGCCAGCAGGCGATTCTCCGGGACAGGGGTGGTTGAAGCTTTCTTT. It yields the protein CASRRFSGTGVVEAFF. The V call is TRBV12-3 or TRBV12-4, the J call TRBJ1-1; TRBD1 agrees at 10 bases. The CDR3 loop spans 16 amino acids. The trim removed 6 bases at V and 7 bases at J, leaving 14 bases unmatched.

This clonotype was found many times. The chain is built from TRBV12-3 or TRBV12-4 and TRBJ1-5, with D maybe TRBD1 (5 bases). Trimming pared 4 bases from V and 4 bases from J, leaving 5 bases between. The CDR3 has 12 residues. The CDR3 DNA is TGTGCCAGCAGTTGGGGGAATCAGCCCCAGCATTTT. It specifies CASSWGNQPQHF.

The CDR3 coding sequence is TGTGCCAGCAGCTCCCCGCCTAGGAGTGAGCAGTTCTTC. Translated, it gives CASSSPPRSEQFF. The rearrangement joins TRBV7-3 to TRBJ2-1; no clear D. Trimming left V 4 bases short and J 9 bases short, with 13 bases between. This CDR3 comprises 13 residues. Germline V gives CDR1 SGHTA, CDR2 FQGTGA.

The genes are TRBV18 and TRBJ2-2; 7 bases are a match to TRBD2. V lost 3 bases, J lost 1 base, and 5 bases stayed unmatched. CDR3 length: 16 amino acids. Germline V gene data show CDR1 as KGHSH and CDR2 as LQKENI. The CDR3: CASSPIAGQNTGELFF. The DNA for the CDR3 is TGTGCCAGCTCACCTATAGCGGGCCAGAACACCGGGGAGCTGTTTTTT.

J is TRBJ2-7 and V is TRBV11-2; D is uncertain. Germline-derived CDR1 and CDR2 are SGHAT and FQNNGV. With 5 bases removed from V and 3 bases from J, the gap between germline ends came to 8 bases. The CDR3 runs to 12 residues. CDR3 protein: CASSRSRYEQYF. The CDR3 DNA reads TGTGCCAGCAGCCGATCGCGCTACGAGCAGTACTTC.

A word on this clonotype: A much bigger clone sits one base away, suggesting this may be a read error. This chain links TRBV11-2 with TRBJ1-4; TRBD1 agrees at 9 bases. The CDR3 runs 19 residues. From germline, CDR1 is SGHAT and CDR2 FQNNGV. J lost 3 bases, V lost 5 bases, and 16 bases had no gene match. The CDR3 DNA is TGTGCCAGCAGCGACGGGACAGGGTTCTTAAGGCCCCCTAATGAAAAACTGTTTTTT. Protein sequence: CASSDGTGFLRPPNEKLFF.

The genes are TRBV7-6 and TRBJ1-5, with D uncertain. Trimming left V 1 base short and J 3 bases short, with 7 bases between. The CDR3 is 14 amino acids. CDR1 is SGHVS, CDR2 FNYEAQ, per germline. This CDR3 reads CASSLVRDNQPQHF. CDR3 coding DNA: TGTGCCAGCAGCTTAGTCCGGGACAATCAGCCCCAGCATTTT.

The gene calls are TRBV5-1 and TRBJ2-1; D remains ambiguous. Germline lookup yields CDR1 SGHRS and CDR2 YFSETQ. This CDR3 spans 11 amino acids. V lost 1 base to trimming and J lost 10 bases, with 6 bases between them. In nucleotides, the CDR3 is TGCGCCAGCAGCTTGATTGGCGAGCAGTTCTTC. It specifies CASSLIGEQFF.

The chain employs TRBV20-1 and TRBJ1-5, with 8 bases matching TRBD1. This CDR3 is built from 14 residues. V was clipped by 2 bases and J by 6 bases; unmatched bases: 6. The V gene's germline CDR1 is DFQATT and CDR2 SNEGSKA (reference sequence). CDR3 loop: CSARNDRGVQPQHF. The CDR3 bases are TGCAGTGCTAGAAACGACAGGGGTGTTCAGCCCCAGCATTTT.

This clonotype was found many times. The V gene is TRBV27, the J gene TRBJ2-5, with 12 bases fitting TRBD2. The CDR3 contains 17 residues. Germline V gene lookup returns CDR1 MNHEY and CDR2 SMNVEV (reference sequence). Trimming removed 5 bases from V and 4 bases from J; junction bases left unmatched: 11. The CDR3, as DNA: TGTGCCAGCAGTCAACTTCCGGGACTAGCGGGCCCAGAGACCCAGTACTTC. It encodes CASSQLPGLAGPETQYF.

The V gene is TRBV18, the J gene TRBJ2-1, with TRBD2 matching 11 bases. Germline CDR1 KGHSH, CDR2 LQKENI. The CDR3 sequence is 16 residues long. With V trimmed by 3 bases and J by 7 bases, 8 bases remained unmatched. The CDR3: CASSPIAGGPRNEQFF. For the CDR3, the DNA is TGTGCCAGCTCACCGATAGCGGGAGGGCCCCGTAATGAGCAGTTCTTC.

The genes are TRBV10-3 and TRBJ2-7; D possibly corresponds to TRBD1 (6 bases). Germline assignment: CDR1 ENHRY and CDR2 SYGVKD. CDR3 length equals 14 residues. Trimming took 6 bases from V and 2 from J, leaving 14 bases between them. The CDR3 DNA reads as TGTGCCATCAGCCCGCGACAGGAAACCTACGAGCAGTACTTC. Amino acids: CAISPRQETYEQYF.

This chain connects TRBV20-1 to TRBJ1-6; tentative D call: TRBD1 (5 bases). Trimming removed 2 bases from V and 7 bases from J, with 9 bases in between. CDR3 size: 13 residues. Germline V gene sequence: CDR1 DFQATT, CDR2 SNEGSKA (reference sequence). DNA for the CDR3: TGCAGTGCTAGACGCAGGGCAAATTCACCCCTCCACTTT. This encodes CSARRRANSPLHF.

The rearrangement links TRBV7-2 to TRBJ2-7; 13 nucleotides align to TRBD2. The CDR3 sequence is 18 residues long. Losses at the gene ends were 4 bases for V and 7 bases for J; bases not matched to a gene: 16. From germline, CDR1 is SGHTA and CDR2 FQGNSA. CDR3 coding DNA: TGTGCCAGCAGCTCCCCGGGACAGACTAGCGGGAGGAAGCAGGAGCAGTACTTC. It is translated as CASSSPGQTSGRKQEQYF.

The chain combines TRBV29-1 with TRBJ1-2, with 7 bases that match TRBD1. Trimming took 7 bases from V and 8 from J; bases not matched to a gene: 10. CDR1 SQVTM and CDR2 ANQGSEA come from the germline V gene. This CDR3 contains 12 residues. This CDR3 reads CSDRQGDMGYTF. CDR3 coding DNA: TGCAGCGACCGACAGGGAGATATGGGCTACACCTTC.